The clone carrying this T cell receptor (beta chain) was detected only a few times. Its cognate antigen is unknown. Individual cDNA molecules were tagged with unique molecular identifiers. TCRdb reprocessed the 5' RACE reads via MiXCR and lists one record per CDR3 protein. Among about 92,000 distinct CDR3 sequences listed, 15% to 20% were seen once. This entry comes from a study of early T cells in non-severe SARS-CoV-2 infection. Overall study: Sequencing targeted bulk RNA from unsorted whole blood, leaving chains unpaired. General study findings and limits: Lookups in VDJdb leaned toward anti-spike CD8 responses and missed private and CD4 specificities.

The V gene's germline CDR1 is DFQATT and CDR2 SNEGSKA (reference sequence). The CDR3 runs 11 residues. V was trimmed by 6 bases and J by 5 bases, leaving 11 bases between them. Sample: whole blood. The clonotype originates from an adult who was a healthcare worker with PCR-confirmed SARS-CoV-2 infection or an uninfected control (not recorded which). The rearrangement links TRBV20-1 to TRBJ2-7; D is unresolved. DNA for the CDR3: TGCAGTGCAGCAAAGGTCGACGAGCAGTACTTC. Its protein product is CSAAKVDEQYF.